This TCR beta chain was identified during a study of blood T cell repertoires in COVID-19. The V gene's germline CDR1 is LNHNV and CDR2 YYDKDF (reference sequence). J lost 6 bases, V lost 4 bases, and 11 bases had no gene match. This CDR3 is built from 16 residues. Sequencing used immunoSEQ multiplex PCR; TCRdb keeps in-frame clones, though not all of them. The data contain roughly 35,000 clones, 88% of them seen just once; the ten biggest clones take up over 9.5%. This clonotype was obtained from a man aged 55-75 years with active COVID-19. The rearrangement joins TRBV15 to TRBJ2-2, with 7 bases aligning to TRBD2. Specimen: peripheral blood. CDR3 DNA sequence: TGTGCCACCAGCATGGGTTTTGGGGAGGGCGCCGGGGAGCTGTTTTTT. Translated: CATSMGFGEGAGELFF.